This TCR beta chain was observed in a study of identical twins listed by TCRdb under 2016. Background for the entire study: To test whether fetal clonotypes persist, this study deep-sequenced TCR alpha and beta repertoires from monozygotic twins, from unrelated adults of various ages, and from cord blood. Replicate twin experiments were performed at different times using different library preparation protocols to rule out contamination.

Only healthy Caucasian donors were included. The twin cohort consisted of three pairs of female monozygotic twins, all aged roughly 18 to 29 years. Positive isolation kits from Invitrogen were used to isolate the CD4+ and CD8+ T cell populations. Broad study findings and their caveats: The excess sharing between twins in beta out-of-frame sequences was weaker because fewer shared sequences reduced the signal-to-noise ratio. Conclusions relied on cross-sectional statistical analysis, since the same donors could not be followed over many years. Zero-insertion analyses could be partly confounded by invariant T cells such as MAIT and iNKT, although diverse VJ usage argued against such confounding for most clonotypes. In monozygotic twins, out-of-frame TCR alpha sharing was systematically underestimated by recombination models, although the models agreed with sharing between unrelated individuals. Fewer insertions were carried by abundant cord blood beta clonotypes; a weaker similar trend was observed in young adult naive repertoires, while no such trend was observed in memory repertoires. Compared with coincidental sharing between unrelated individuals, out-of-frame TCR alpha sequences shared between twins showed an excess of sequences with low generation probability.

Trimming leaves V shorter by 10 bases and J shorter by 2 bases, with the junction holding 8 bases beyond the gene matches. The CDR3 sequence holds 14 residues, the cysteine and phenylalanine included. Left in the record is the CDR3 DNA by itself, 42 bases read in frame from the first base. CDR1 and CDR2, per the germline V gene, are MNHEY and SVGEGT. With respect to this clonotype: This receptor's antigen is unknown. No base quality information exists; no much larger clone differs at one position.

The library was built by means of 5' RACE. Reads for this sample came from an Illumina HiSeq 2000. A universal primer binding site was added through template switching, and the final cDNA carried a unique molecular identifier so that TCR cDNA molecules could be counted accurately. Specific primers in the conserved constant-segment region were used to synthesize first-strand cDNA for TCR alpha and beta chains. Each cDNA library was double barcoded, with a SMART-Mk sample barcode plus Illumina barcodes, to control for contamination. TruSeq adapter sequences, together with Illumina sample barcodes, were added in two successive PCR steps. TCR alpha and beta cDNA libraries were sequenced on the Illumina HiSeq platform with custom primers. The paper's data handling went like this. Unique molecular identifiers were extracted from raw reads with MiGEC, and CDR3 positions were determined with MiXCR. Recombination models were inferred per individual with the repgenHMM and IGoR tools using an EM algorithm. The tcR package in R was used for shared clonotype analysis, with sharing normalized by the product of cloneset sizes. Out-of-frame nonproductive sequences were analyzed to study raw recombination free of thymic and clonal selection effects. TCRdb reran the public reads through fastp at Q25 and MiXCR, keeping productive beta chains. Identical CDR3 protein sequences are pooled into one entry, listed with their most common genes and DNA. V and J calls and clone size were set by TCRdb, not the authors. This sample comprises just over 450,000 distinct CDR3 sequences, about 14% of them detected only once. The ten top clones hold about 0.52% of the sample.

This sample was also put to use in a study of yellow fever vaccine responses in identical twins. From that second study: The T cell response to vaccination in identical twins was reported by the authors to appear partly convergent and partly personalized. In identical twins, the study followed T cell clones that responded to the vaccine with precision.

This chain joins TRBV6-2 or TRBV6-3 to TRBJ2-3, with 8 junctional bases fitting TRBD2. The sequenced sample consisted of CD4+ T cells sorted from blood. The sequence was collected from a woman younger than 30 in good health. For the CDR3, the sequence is CAIQLAGFTDTQYF. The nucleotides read TGTGCCATCCAATTAGCGGGGTTCACAGATACGCAGTATTTT.